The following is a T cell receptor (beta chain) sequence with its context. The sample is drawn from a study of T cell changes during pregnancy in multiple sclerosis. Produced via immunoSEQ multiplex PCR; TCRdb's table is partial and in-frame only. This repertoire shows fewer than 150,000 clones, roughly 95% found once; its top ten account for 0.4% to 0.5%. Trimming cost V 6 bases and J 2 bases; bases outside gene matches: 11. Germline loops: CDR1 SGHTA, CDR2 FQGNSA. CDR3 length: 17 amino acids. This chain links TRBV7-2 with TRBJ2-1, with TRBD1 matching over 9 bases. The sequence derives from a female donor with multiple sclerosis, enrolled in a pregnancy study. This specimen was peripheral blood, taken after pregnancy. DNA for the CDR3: TGTGCCAGCAGTTTAAGGTCGGGGACAGGGACCTACAATGAGCAGTTCTTC. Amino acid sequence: CASSLRSGTGTYNEQFF.